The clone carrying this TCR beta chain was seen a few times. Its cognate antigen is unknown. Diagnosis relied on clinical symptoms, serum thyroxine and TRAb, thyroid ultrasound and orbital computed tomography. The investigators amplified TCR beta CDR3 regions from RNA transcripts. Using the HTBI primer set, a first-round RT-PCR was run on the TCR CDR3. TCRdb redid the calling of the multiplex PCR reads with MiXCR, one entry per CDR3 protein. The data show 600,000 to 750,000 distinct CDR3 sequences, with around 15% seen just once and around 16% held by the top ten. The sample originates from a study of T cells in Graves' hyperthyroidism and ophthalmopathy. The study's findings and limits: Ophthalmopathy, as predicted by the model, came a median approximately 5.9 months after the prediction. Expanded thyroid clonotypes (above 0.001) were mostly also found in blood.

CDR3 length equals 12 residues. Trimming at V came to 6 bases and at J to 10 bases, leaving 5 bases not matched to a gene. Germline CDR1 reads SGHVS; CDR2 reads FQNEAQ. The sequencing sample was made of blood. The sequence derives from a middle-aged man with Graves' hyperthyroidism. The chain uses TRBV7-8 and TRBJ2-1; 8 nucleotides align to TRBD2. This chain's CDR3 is CASSGTGGEQFF. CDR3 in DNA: TGTGCCAGCAGTGGGACGGGGGGGGAGCAGTTCTTC.